Described below is a single T cell receptor (beta chain) sequence and its context. No antigen is known for it. The record originates from a study of shared clonotypes between healthy human individuals. General study findings and limits: An expected dependence of interdonor clonotype sharing on sequencing depth was noted. Despite large depth, sorted-subset datasets appeared incompletely sequenced. Few donors restricted represented genetic and exposure-history diversity.

The V end lost 3 bases, the J end lost 5 bases, and 23 bases lay between the germline ends. The germline V gene encodes CDR1 SQVTM and CDR2 ANQGSEA. The CDR3 runs 16 residues. The material for each subset, its genomic DNA, was split evenly across several immunoSEQ plates. Repertoires were generated with immunoSEQ multiplex PCR, while TCRdb's copy carries only in-frame clones and drops some. The sample gives 660,000 or so clones, approximately 96% of which show up once; approximately 0.12% is in the top ten. Naive-designated CD8 cells lacked CD45RO, were positively enriched for CCR7, and omitted terminally differentiated effector memory CD45RA+ cells.

Sequencing was done on a sample of naive CD8+ T cells sorted from blood. The clonotype was recovered from a woman aged 25 to 39 in good health. The J gene is TRBJ2-7, the V gene TRBV29-1; D perhaps matches TRBD1 (6 bases). The chain's CDR3 is CSVEGHKGRVGNEQYF. CDR3 in DNA: TGCAGCGTTGAGGGACATAAGGGGAGAGTCGGGAACGAGCAGTACTTC.